The clone carrying this T cell receptor beta chain was seen many times. No antigen is known for it. Germline V gene lookup returns CDR1 DFQATT and CDR2 SNEGSKA (reference sequence). There are 16 residues in the CDR3. Trimming took 2 bases from V and 1 from J, leaving 17 bases between them. This entry comes from a study of Graves' ophthalmopathy and Graves' hyperthyroidism. Study at large: Hyperthyroidism qualified as stable when ophthalmopathy did not develop within 18 months of follow-up.

Study-wide results and caveats: Blood shared most expanded thyroid clonotypes above 0.001 frequency.

TCR beta CDR3 regions were amplified from RNA transcripts. Investigators did first-round RT-PCR with HTBI primers, then second-round multiplex PCR. TCRdb reanalysed the multiplex PCR reads using MiXCR and keeps one entry per CDR3 protein. The sample records around 1.1 million distinct CDR3 sequences, about 36% being singletons. Other autoimmune diseases, uncontrolled infections, pregnancy or lactation excluded patients from enrollment. Diagnoses were established from clinical symptoms, serum thyroxine, TRAb, thyroid ultrasound and orbital computed tomography. The sequence came from an adult man with Graves' hyperthyroidism. The J gene is TRBJ1-2, the V gene TRBV20-1; D is ambiguous. The material sequenced was peripheral blood or thyroid tissue (not recorded which). The CDR3 loop is CSARNNQQLHNYGYTF. The DNA for the CDR3 is TGCAGTGCTAGAAATAACCAACAGCTACATAACTATGGCTACACCTTC.